What follows is one TCR beta chain and its context. Its specificity is unknown. These data belong to a study of monozygotic twins with inflammatory bowel disease. The cDNA of both the TCRalpha and TCRbeta chains was subjected to two nested PCRs of around 15 and 9 cycles. One entry per CDR3 protein, without DNA, is what TCRdb gives after re-calling the 5' RACE reads. The repertoire shows approximately 400,000 distinct CDR3 sequences; the top ten hold about 2.3%. Germline V lookup: CDR1 LNHNV, CDR2 YYDKDF (reference sequence). The CDR3 extends over 14 amino acids. Overall study findings and caveats: Diversity of TCRbeta measured by inverse Simpson was lower in IBD patients than in healthy co-twins. IBD patients shared fewer clonotypes with other individuals than healthy twins, especially patients with disease activity signs.

Sequencing was done on a sample of blood. The sequence was obtained from a human donor with ulcerative colitis or Crohn's disease, or a healthy co-twin of an affected twin (not recorded which). The chain uses TRBV15 and TRBJ2-3. This CDR3 is CATSSQPTWDTQYF.